What follows are 14 T cell receptor beta chains derived from one specimen sequenced in a study of CD8 T cells in Susac syndrome (dated by TCRdb to about 2019). Libraries were constructed by the immunoSEQ multiplex PCR assay. RNA was extracted using the RNeasy kit, and roughly 0.45 to 1 microgram was reverse transcribed with random hexamers. TCRdb handled the public reads itself, with Q25 trimming in fastp and clone calling in MiXCR, and kept productive beta chains. Records with the same CDR3 protein are collapsed into one entry carrying the most frequent genes and DNA. In this sample the table shows roughly 120,000 distinct CDR3 sequences, roughly 94% of which occur a single time. The ten largest clones represent over 0.1% of the sample. Sequenced input: CD4+ T cells from PBMCs. Receptor source: a human donor with multiple sclerosis.

The J gene is TRBJ2-1, the V gene TRBV4-2; D might be TRBD1 (6 bases). This CDR3 contains 16 residues. The V end was cut by 0 bases, the J end by 0 bases, with 9 bases between. Germline CDR1 is LGHNA and CDR2 is YNFKEQ. The CDR3 is CASSQETGSSYNEQFF. The CDR3 DNA reads TGTGCCAGCAGCCAAGAAACAGGGAGCTCCTACAATGAGCAGTTCTTC.

The chain links TRBV29-1 to TRBJ1-2, with 9 bases lining up with TRBD1. The germline CDR1 and CDR2 sequences are SQVTM and ANQGSEA. The CDR3 has 12 residues. Losses at the gene ends were 4 bases for V and 8 bases for J; bases not matched to a gene: 5. The CDR3 DNA follows: TGCAGCGTTGCGGGGACAGGGAGCGGCTACACCTTC. This encodes CSVAGTGSGYTF.

The chain uses TRBV5-6 and TRBJ2-3, with D unclear. This CDR3 is 12 amino acids long. The germline CDR1 and CDR2 sequences are SGHDT and YYEEEE. Trimming took 1 base from V and 6 from J, leaving 6 bases between them. The DNA of the CDR3 is TGTGCCAGCAGCTTGATGGGTGATACGCAGTATTTT. This translates into CASSLMGDTQYF. Full variable domain (rest looked up from reference TRBV5-6 and TRBJ2-3): DAGVTQSPTHLIKTRGQQVTLRCSPKSGHDTVSWYQQALGQGPQFIFQYYEEEERQRGNFPDRFSGHQFPNYSSELNVNALLLGDSALYLCASSLMGDTQYFGPGTRLTVL.

This rearrangement joins TRBV6-1 to TRBJ2-1; D gene uncertain. Trimming took 1 base from V and 8 from J, leaving 9 bases between them. There are 13 residues in the CDR3. Germline V lookup: CDR1 MNHNS, CDR2 SASEGT. The DNA for the CDR3 is TGTGCCAGCAGTGAAGGGCCCTGGGATGAGCAGTTCTTC. Translation: CASSEGPWDEQFF.

CDR3 loop: CAWSWGSSTDTQYF. CDR3 nucleotide sequence: TGTGCCTGGAGTTGGGGCAGTAGCACAGATACGCAGTATTTT. V usage is TRBV30 and J usage is TRBJ2-3; D may be TRBD1 (5 bases). Trimming pared 2 bases from V and 0 bases from J, leaving 9 bases between. Germline V gene lookup returns CDR1 GTSNPN and CDR2 SVGIG (reference sequence). The CDR3 has 14 amino acids. Looking up the rest from reference TRBV30 and TRBJ2-3 gives the full variable domain: SQTIHQWPATLVQPVGSPLSLECTVEGTSNPNLYWYRQAAGRGLQLLFYSVGIGQISSEVPQNLSASRPQDRQFILSSKKLLLSDSGFYLCAWSWGSSTDTQYFGPGTRLTVL.

The genes are TRBV24-1 and TRBJ2-3; D is undetermined. This CDR3 spans 14 amino acids. Trimming pared 2 bases from V and 0 bases from J, leaving 5 bases between. Germline lookup yields CDR1 KGHDR and CDR2 SFDVKD. As DNA, the CDR3 is TGTGCCACCAGTGATTCGTCCAGCACAGATACGCAGTATTTT. Encoded protein: CATSDSSSTDTQYF.

This clonotype showed up just once. This chain joins TRBV3-1 and TRBJ2-5; D gene uncertain. CDR1 LGHDT and CDR2 YNNKEL come from the germline V gene (reference sequence). The CDR3 consists of 12 residues. V was trimmed by 2 bases and J by 7 bases, leaving 8 bases between them. The CDR3 DNA reads as TGTGCCAGCAGCCAAAGAATCGGGACCCAGTACTTC. Protein product: CASSQRIGTQYF.

V and J are TRBV10-3 and TRBJ2-7; D is undetermined. The germline V and J ends were trimmed by 0 bases and 2 bases, with 11 bases remaining between them. Germline V gene data show CDR1 as ENHRY and CDR2 as SYGVKD. The CDR3 has 15 amino acids. CDR3 sequence (DNA): TGTGCCATCAGTGAGTCTCCCGGGTTTCCCTACGAGCAGTACTTC. Protein: CAISESPGFPYEQYF.

The chain links TRBV29-1 to TRBJ2-7; maybe TRBD1 (6 bases). V was shortened by 6 bases and J by 3 bases, with 9 bases between the two germline ends. Germline loops: CDR1 SQVTM, CDR2 ANQGSEA. The CDR3 is 11 amino acids. This CDR3 is CSVGHRYEQYF. The CDR3, as DNA: TGCAGCGTGGGACACCGCTACGAGCAGTACTTC.

The V gene is TRBV5-6, the J gene TRBJ1-5; 7 bases are a match to TRBD1. The V gene end was trimmed by 2 bases and the J gene end by 10 bases; junction bases not matched to a gene: 6. The CDR3 spans 13 residues. Germline assignment: CDR1 SGHDT and CDR2 YYEEEE. The CDR3 reads CASSFAGQPPQHF. CDR3 DNA sequence: TGTGCCAGCAGCTTCGCGGGACAGCCACCCCAGCATTTT.

The V call is TRBV7-2, the J call TRBJ2-7; tentatively, D is TRBD2 (6 bases). Trimming shortened V by 1 base and J by 2 bases, and 12 bases separated the two germline ends. The CDR3 runs 15 residues. The V gene's germline CDR1 is SGHTA and CDR2 FQGNSA. CDR3 nucleotide sequence: TGTGCCAGCAGCTTAGGATCTAGCGTTACCTACGAGCAGTACTTC. This sequence encodes CASSLGSSVTYEQYF.

This chain connects TRBV6-2 or TRBV6-3 to TRBJ2-1, with 8 bases aligning to TRBD2. After removal of 5 bases from V and 13 bases from J, the junction contained 4 bases not matched to a gene. The V gene's germline CDR1 is MNHEY and CDR2 SVGEGT. The CDR3 runs to 11 residues. This CDR3 reads CASSRGGRQFF. In nucleotides, the CDR3 is TGTGCCAGCAGTCGCGGGGGGCGCCAGTTCTTC.

The CDR3, as DNA: TGTGCCAGCAGCCAAGAGCCCGACAGGGGCTCCTACAATGAGCAGTTCTTC. Protein: CASSQEPDRGSYNEQFF. V usage is TRBV3-1 and J usage is TRBJ2-1; TRBD1 aligns across 8 bases. CDR1 and CDR2 from the germline V gene are LGHDT and YNNKEL (reference sequence). Trimming cost V 0 bases and J 0 bases; bases outside gene matches: 4. CDR3 length equals 17 residues.

This sequence joins TRBV6-2 or TRBV6-3 and TRBJ2-7, with D tentatively TRBD1 (6 bases). Trimming pared 5 bases from V and 5 bases from J, leaving 13 bases between. This CDR3 is built from 13 residues. Germline V gene lookup returns CDR1 MNHEY and CDR2 SVGEGT. The CDR3 loop reads CASSRDTGNEQYF. CDR3 nucleotides: TGTGCCAGCAGTAGGGATACAGGGAACGAGCAGTACTTC.